This TCR beta chain was recovered during a study of blood T cell repertoires in COVID-19. The CDR3 extends over 12 amino acids. Germline V gene lookup returns CDR1 MGHDK and CDR2 SYGVNS. V gave up 4 bases and J gave up 5 bases, with 8 bases separating them. Data came from immunoSEQ multiplex PCR; TCRdb stores just in-frame clones and leaves some out. The sample has roughly 500,000 clones, 88% seen once; the top ten hold approximately 1.8%. Source material: PBMCs or T cells enriched from blood (not recorded which). V gene TRBV25-1 combines with J gene TRBJ1-1, with D unresolved. The sequence was collected from a woman aged 40 to 50 who had recovered from COVID-19. In nucleotides, the CDR3 is TGTGCCAGCAGTGGGTGGGAGACTGAAGCTTTCTTT. It translates to CASSGWETEAFF.